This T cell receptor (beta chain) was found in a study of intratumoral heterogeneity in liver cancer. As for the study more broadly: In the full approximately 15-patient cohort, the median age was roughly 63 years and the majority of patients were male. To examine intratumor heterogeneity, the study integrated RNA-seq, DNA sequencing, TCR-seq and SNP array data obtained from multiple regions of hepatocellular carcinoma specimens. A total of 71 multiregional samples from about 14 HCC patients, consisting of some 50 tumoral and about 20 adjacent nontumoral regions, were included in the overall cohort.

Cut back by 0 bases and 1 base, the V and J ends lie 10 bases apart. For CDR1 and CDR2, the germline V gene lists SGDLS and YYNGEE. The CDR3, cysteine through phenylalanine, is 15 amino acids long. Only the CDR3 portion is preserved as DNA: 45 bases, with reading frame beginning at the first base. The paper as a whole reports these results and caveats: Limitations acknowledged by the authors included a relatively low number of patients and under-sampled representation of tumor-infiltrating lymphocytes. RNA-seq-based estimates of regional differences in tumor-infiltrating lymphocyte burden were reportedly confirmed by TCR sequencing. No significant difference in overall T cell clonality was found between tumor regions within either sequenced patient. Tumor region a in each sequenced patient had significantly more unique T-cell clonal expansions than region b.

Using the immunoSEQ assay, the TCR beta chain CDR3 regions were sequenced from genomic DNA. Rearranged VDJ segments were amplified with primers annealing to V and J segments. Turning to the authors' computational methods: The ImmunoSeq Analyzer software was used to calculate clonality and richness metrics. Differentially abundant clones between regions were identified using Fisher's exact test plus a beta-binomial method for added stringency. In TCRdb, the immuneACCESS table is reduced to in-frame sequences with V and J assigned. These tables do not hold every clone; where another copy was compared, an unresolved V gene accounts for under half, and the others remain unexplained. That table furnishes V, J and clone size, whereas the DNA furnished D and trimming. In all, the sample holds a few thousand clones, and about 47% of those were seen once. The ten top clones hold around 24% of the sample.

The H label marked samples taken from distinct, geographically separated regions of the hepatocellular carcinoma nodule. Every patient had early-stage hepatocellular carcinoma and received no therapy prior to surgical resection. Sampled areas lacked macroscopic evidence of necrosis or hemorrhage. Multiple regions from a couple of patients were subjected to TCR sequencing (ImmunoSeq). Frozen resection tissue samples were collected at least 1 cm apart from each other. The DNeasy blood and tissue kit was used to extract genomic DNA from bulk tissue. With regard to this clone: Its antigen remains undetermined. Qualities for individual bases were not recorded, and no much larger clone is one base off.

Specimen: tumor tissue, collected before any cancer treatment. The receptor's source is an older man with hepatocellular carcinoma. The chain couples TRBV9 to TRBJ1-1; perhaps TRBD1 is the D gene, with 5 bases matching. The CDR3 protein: CASSVAPGGNTEAFF. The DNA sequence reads TGTGCCAGCAGCGTAGCCCCTGGGGGGAACACTGAAGCTTTCTTT. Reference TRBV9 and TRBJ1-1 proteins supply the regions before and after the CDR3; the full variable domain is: DSGVTQTPKHLITATGQRVTLRCSPRSGDLSVYWYQQSLDQGLQFLIQYYNGEERAKGNILERFSAQQFPDLHSELNLSSLELGDSALYFCASSVAPGGNTEAFFGQGTRLTVV.